A selection of T cell receptor beta chains follows, all from one sample in a study of cytomegalovirus exposure and HLA in healthy donors. Method: immunoSEQ multiplex PCR; TCRdb's copy keeps in-frame clones and lacks some. The repertoire holds 150,000 or so clones, with 75% to 80% as singletons. Sequences were obtained from PBMCs. The source is a man in his fifties or sixties in good health and CMV-seropositive. Each CDR3 is given with its conserved first and last residue. The order of the fields is clone size, V gene, CDR3 length, D gene, J gene, CDR3 protein, CDR3 DNA. A D gene is named only where the DNA matches it firmly. Expanded clones get a size class; other rows say once, few or many, or leave the size out.

abundance: .; v_gene: TRBV18; len: 14; d_gene: TRBD2; j_gene: TRBJ2-5; CDR3aa: CASSPRELAETQYF; CDR3nt: TGTGCCAGCTCACCACGGGAACTAGCGGAGACCCAGTACTTC
abundance: .; v_gene: TRBV6-6; len: 15; d_gene: .; j_gene: TRBJ2-5; CDR3aa: CASRGTGGPGETQYF; CDR3nt: TGTGCCAGCAGGGGCACGGGGGGCCCAGGGGAGACCCAGTACTTC
abundance: few; v_gene: TRBV4-3; len: 15; d_gene: .; j_gene: TRBJ1-2; CDR3aa: CASSQDGGNSYGYTF; CDR3nt: TGCGCCAGCAGCCAAGACGGGGGAAACAGCTATGGCTACACCTTC
abundance: .; v_gene: TRBV27; len: 15; d_gene: TRBD1; j_gene: TRBJ2-1; CDR3aa: CASVGQGLSYNEQFF; CDR3nt: TGTGCCAGCGTAGGACAGGGTCTCTCCTACAATGAGCAGTTCTTC
abundance: .; v_gene: TRBV21-1; len: 16; d_gene: .; j_gene: TRBJ1-5; CDR3aa: CASSKGGGPWAQPQHF; CDR3nt: TGTGCCAGCAGCAAAGGCGGAGGGCCTTGGGCTCAGCCCCAGCATTTT
abundance: .; v_gene: TRBV4-2; len: 17; d_gene: TRBD2; j_gene: TRBJ2-5; CDR3aa: CASSHRVTSGEGETQYF; CDR3nt: TGTGCCAGCAGCCATCGCGTGACTAGCGGGGAAGGAGAGACCCAGTACTTC
abundance: .; v_gene: TRBV9; len: 21; d_gene: .; j_gene: TRBJ2-1; CDR3aa: CASTSRAIPAEIHPLTHEQFF; CDR3nt: TGTGCCAGCACCTCGCGGGCGATCCCCGCCGAAATACACCCGCTCACCCATGAGCAGTTCTTC
abundance: .; v_gene: TRBV7-8; len: 15; d_gene: .; j_gene: TRBJ1-3; CDR3aa: CASSPGRGRGNTIYF; CDR3nt: TGTGCCAGCAGCCCCGGGAGGGGACGTGGAAACACCATATATTTT
abundance: .; v_gene: TRBV7-6; len: 13; d_gene: .; j_gene: TRBJ2-7; CDR3aa: CASSWGQAYEQYF; CDR3nt: TGTGCCAGCAGCTGGGGACAAGCCTACGAGCAGTACTTC
abundance: once; v_gene: TRBV5-1; len: 16; d_gene: .; j_gene: TRBJ1-4; CDR3aa: CASSLDRSATNEKLFF; CDR3nt: TGCGCCAGCAGCTTGGACAGATCAGCAACTAATGAAAAACTGTTTTTT
abundance: .; v_gene: TRBV29-1; len: 16; d_gene: .; j_gene: TRBJ2-1; CDR3aa: CSVEDLRESSYNEQFF; CDR3nt: TGCAGCGTTGAAGATCTTCGCGAGAGCTCCTACAATGAGCAGTTCTTC
abundance: few; v_gene: TRBV19; len: 13; d_gene: .; j_gene: TRBJ1-2; CDR3aa: CASSIEGADGYTF; CDR3nt: TGTGCCAGTAGTATCGAAGGGGCAGATGGCTACACCTTC
abundance: .; v_gene: TRBV7-2; len: 14; d_gene: .; j_gene: TRBJ1-5; CDR3aa: CASSLVSAYQPQHF; CDR3nt: TGTGCCAGCAGCTTAGTCAGCGCATACCAGCCCCAGCATTTT
abundance: .; v_gene: TRBV4-3; len: 14; d_gene: .; j_gene: TRBJ1-1; CDR3aa: CASSQFMGGTEAFF; CDR3nt: TGCGCCAGCAGCCAGTTCATGGGGGGCACTGAAGCTTTCTTT
abundance: .; v_gene: TRBV15; len: 13; d_gene: .; j_gene: TRBJ2-1; CDR3aa: CATSGSNYNEQFF; CDR3nt: TGTGCCACCAGCGGGAGTAACTACAATGAGCAGTTCTTC
abundance: few; v_gene: TRBV18; len: 15; d_gene: .; j_gene: TRBJ1-4; CDR3aa: CASAIDSRRGEKLFF; CDR3nt: TGTGCCAGCGCGATCGACAGTCGTAGGGGCGAAAAACTGTTTTTT
abundance: few; v_gene: TRBV7-3; len: 15; d_gene: .; j_gene: TRBJ2-2; CDR3aa: CASRPGHVSTGELFF; CDR3nt: TGTGCCAGCAGGCCCGGACACGTTAGCACCGGGGAGCTGTTTTTT
abundance: few; v_gene: TRBV5-1; len: 14; d_gene: .; j_gene: TRBJ1-6; CDR3aa: CASSFLDTNSPLHF; CDR3nt: TGCGCCAGCAGCTTCCTGGACACAAATTCACCCCTCCACTTT
abundance: .; v_gene: TRBV5-1; len: 16; d_gene: TRBD1; j_gene: TRBJ1-1; CDR3aa: CASSPGTGEVRTEVFF; CDR3nt: TGCGCCAGCAGCCCAGGGACAGGGGAGGTGAGGACTGAAGTTTTCTTT
abundance: .; v_gene: TRBV10-3; len: 16; d_gene: TRBD2; j_gene: TRBJ2-2; CDR3aa: CAISESGGGETGELFF; CDR3nt: TGTGCCATCAGTGAGTCCGGGGGGGGAGAAACCGGGGAGCTGTTTTTT
abundance: .; v_gene: TRBV6-5; len: 12; d_gene: .; j_gene: TRBJ1-2; CDR3aa: CASTRGDYGYTF; CDR3nt: TGTGCCAGCACCAGGGGAGACTATGGCTACACCTTC
abundance: .; v_gene: TRBV19; len: 15; d_gene: TRBD1; j_gene: TRBJ1-5; CDR3aa: CASGPDRALDQPQHF; CDR3nt: TGTGCCAGTGGACCCGACAGGGCCTTAGATCAGCCCCAGCATTTT
abundance: .; v_gene: TRBV5-6; len: 15; d_gene: TRBD1; j_gene: TRBJ2-7; CDR3aa: CASSFGTGGSYEQYF; CDR3nt: TGTGCCAGCAGCTTCGGGACAGGGGGTTCCTACGAGCAGTACTTC
abundance: .; v_gene: TRBV29-1; len: 14; d_gene: .; j_gene: TRBJ1-2; CDR3aa: CSVEAGFPNYGYTF; CDR3nt: TGCAGCGTTGAAGCAGGGTTCCCTAACTATGGCTACACCTTC
abundance: .; v_gene: TRBV11-3; len: 13; d_gene: .; j_gene: TRBJ1-1; CDR3aa: CASSPNSGTEAFF; CDR3nt: TGTGCCAGCAGCCCTAATAGCGGGACTGAAGCTTTCTTT
abundance: .; v_gene: TRBV5-4; len: 16; d_gene: .; j_gene: TRBJ2-7; CDR3aa: CASSRPITGRVYEQYF; CDR3nt: TGTGCCAGCAGCCGACCTATTACAGGGAGAGTCTACGAGCAGTACTTC
abundance: .; v_gene: TRBV27; len: 13; d_gene: .; j_gene: TRBJ1-1; CDR3aa: CASTLMEGTEAFF; CDR3nt: TGTGCCAGCACCTTAATGGAGGGAACTGAAGCTTTCTTT
abundance: .; v_gene: TRBV4-1; len: 14; d_gene: TRBD2; j_gene: TRBJ2-5; CDR3aa: CASSTWEGLWTQYF; CDR3nt: TGCGCCAGCAGCACCTGGGAGGGGTTGTGGACCCAGTACTTC
abundance: few; v_gene: TRBV7-6; len: 15; d_gene: .; j_gene: TRBJ2-2; CDR3aa: CASSLGGPGTGELFF; CDR3nt: TGTGCCAGCAGCTTGGGGGGTCCAGGGACCGGGGAGCTGTTTTTT
abundance: .; v_gene: TRBV9; len: 14; d_gene: .; j_gene: TRBJ1-3; CDR3aa: CASSDGGRGNTIYF; CDR3nt: TGTGCCAGCAGCGACGGGGGTAGGGGAAACACCATATATTTT
abundance: .; v_gene: TRBV7-2; len: 15; d_gene: TRBD1; j_gene: TRBJ2-1; CDR3aa: CASSLTGVVLNEQFF; CDR3nt: TGTGCCAGCAGCCTAACAGGGGTTGTATTGAATGAGCAGTTCTTC